The 24 T cell receptor beta chains below all came from one sample that was sequenced in a study of shared clonotypes between healthy human individuals. The protocol was immunoSEQ multiplex PCR, while the TCRdb copy is restricted to in-frame clones and leaves out a portion. The repertoire holds around 1.4 million clones, with approximately 98.5% as singletons. The material sequenced was naive CD4+ T cells sorted from blood. Subset meaning: CD45RA+ positively selected. These receptors all come from a man aged 30 to 39 in good health.

The chain employs TRBV7-9 and TRBJ1-4; 9 nucleotides align to TRBD1. V shed 6 bases and J 5 bases; nucleotides not matched to a gene: 13. CDR1 and CDR2 (germline): SEHNR, FQNEAQ (reference sequence). This CDR3 spans 17 amino acids. The CDR3 reads CASRGDRAFGPNEKLFF. CDR3 nucleotides: TGTGCCAGCAGGGGGGACAGGGCCTTTGGCCCCAATGAAAAACTGTTTTTT. Looking up the rest from reference TRBV7-9 and TRBJ1-4 gives the full variable domain: DTGVSQNPRHKITKRGQNVTFRCDPISEHNRLYWYRQTLGQGPEFLTYFQNEAQLEKSRLLSDRFSAERPKGSFSTLEIQRTEQGDSAMYLCASRGDRAFGPNEKLFFGSGTQLSVL.

V gene TRBV6-6 combines with J gene TRBJ1-3; D is undetermined. V gave up 4 bases and J gave up 3 bases, with 16 bases separating them. Germline loops: CDR1 MNHNY, CDR2 SVGAGI (reference sequence). This CDR3 has 16 amino acids. In DNA form, the CDR3 reads TGTGCCAGCAGTTTGACCCACCAAAGCCTTGGAAACACCATATATTTT. Encoded protein: CASSLTHQSLGNTIYF.

J is TRBJ2-7 and V is TRBV19, with no clear D. The V gene's germline CDR1 is LNHDA and CDR2 SQIVND (reference sequence). There are 14 residues in the CDR3. V gave up 0 bases and J gave up 7 bases, with 13 bases separating them. CDR3 loop: CASSIDLVGPEQYF. The DNA for the CDR3 is TGTGCCAGTAGTATAGATCTAGTTGGCCCGGAGCAGTACTTC. Variable domain in full (rest from reference TRBV19 and TRBJ2-7): DGGITQSPKYLFRKEGQNVTLSCEQNLNHDAMYWYRQDPGQGLRLIYYSQIVNDFQKGDIAEGYSVSREKKESFPLTVTSAQKNPTAFYLCASSIDLVGPEQYFGPGTRLTVT.

The chain couples TRBV11-2 to TRBJ2-7; D might be TRBD2 (6 bases). The CDR3 is made up of 13 amino acids. Per the germline V gene, CDR1 is SGHAT and CDR2 is FQNNGV. The V gene lost 6 bases and the J gene lost 7 bases, with 16 bases spanning the gap. The CDR3 loop reads CASRLSWAGEQYF. The CDR3, as DNA: TGTGCCAGCAGGCTCTCCTGGGCGGGGGAGCAGTACTTC.

This clone was observed once. The chain employs TRBV6-5 and TRBJ2-7; D may be TRBD1 (7 bases). Trimming took off 7 bases at V and 4 bases at J, with 17 bases between the two ends. The CDR3 length is 14 residues. Looked up from germline, CDR1 is MNHEY and CDR2 is SVGAGI. DNA for the CDR3: TGTGCCAGCAAGTCACCGACAGGGAGGTACGAGCAGTACTTC. This codes for CASKSPTGRYEQYF.

This rearrangement joins TRBV7-9 to TRBJ1-5; maybe TRBD1 (5 bases). Trimming pared 1 base from V and 3 bases from J, leaving 10 bases between. CDR1 is SEHNR, CDR2 FQNEAQ, per germline (reference sequence). CDR3 length: 15 residues. The CDR3 spells CASSLDGRVNQPQHF. In DNA form, the CDR3 reads TGTGCCAGCAGCTTAGATGGCAGGGTCAATCAGCCCCAGCATTTT.

J is TRBJ2-5 and V is TRBV28; D is perhaps TRBD2 (5 bases). The germline V gene has CDR1 MDHEN and CDR2 SYDVKM. V lost 5 bases, J lost 7 bases, and 14 bases lay in between. This CDR3 spans 13 amino acids. CDR3 in amino acids: CASSVFGRATQYF. CDR3 nucleotides: TGTGCCAGCAGTGTCTTCGGGCGGGCGACCCAGTACTTC.

The chain is built from TRBV5-6 and TRBJ2-1; D possibly corresponds to TRBD1 (6 bases). Trimming left V 0 bases short and J 8 bases short, with 18 bases between. Germline-derived CDR1 and CDR2 are SGHDT and YYEEEE. CDR3 length equals 16 residues. This chain's CDR3 is CASSLGTGQLGDEQFF. The DNA of the CDR3 is TGTGCCAGCAGCTTGGGAACAGGGCAATTAGGGGATGAGCAGTTCTTC.

J is TRBJ2-1 and V is TRBV10-2; D is perhaps TRBD2 (6 bases). Trimming took 11 bases from V and 5 from J, leaving 16 bases between them. The CDR3 length is 13 residues. Germline-derived CDR1 and CDR2 are WSHSY and SAAADI. This chain's CDR3 is CACRGTENNEQFF. CDR3 DNA sequence: TGCGCCTGCCGCGGGACGGAAAACAATGAGCAGTTCTTC.

The J gene is TRBJ2-1, the V gene TRBV6-5; TRBD2 is a possible D gene (5 bases). CDR1 and CDR2 (germline): MNHEY, SVGAGI. This CDR3 spans 16 amino acids. The V end was cut by 4 bases, the J end by 0 bases, with 13 bases between. The CDR3 nucleotides read TGTGCCAGCAGTTGGTCGGAGGCGGGCTCCTACAATGAGCAGTTCTTC. Encoded protein: CASSWSEAGSYNEQFF.

This chain links TRBV27 with TRBJ2-2; a possible D gene is TRBD2 (6 bases). CDR3 size: 16 residues. V was clipped by 5 bases and J by 0 bases, with 13 bases between them. The germline gives CDR1 MNHEY, CDR2 SMNVEV (reference sequence). In DNA form, the CDR3 reads TGTGCCAGCAGTGTTACCGGGACTGCGAACACCGGGGAGCTGTTTTTT. Its protein is CASSVTGTANTGELFF.

The V call is TRBV10-3, the J call TRBJ2-2; a possible D gene is TRBD2 (6 bases). The CDR3 runs 13 residues. Trimming pared 11 bases from V and 3 bases from J, leaving 13 bases between. Germline V gives CDR1 ENHRY, CDR2 SYGVKD. The CDR3 sequence is CASAGGYTGELFF. The CDR3 DNA is TGTGCCTCAGCGGGCGGATACACCGGGGAGCTGTTTTTT.

The chain carries TRBV10-3 and TRBJ2-3, with TRBD1 identical over 9 bases. This CDR3 is built from 16 residues. The V gene end was trimmed by 10 bases and the J gene end by 3 bases; junction bases not matched to a gene: 14. Germline V gives CDR1 ENHRY, CDR2 SYGVKD. The CDR3 here is CATESGQGMETDTQYF. CDR3 nucleotide sequence: TGTGCCACCGAATCCGGACAGGGGATGGAAACAGATACGCAGTATTTT.

The V gene is TRBV6-5, the J gene TRBJ2-1; D is unresolved. The V gene lost 2 bases and the J gene lost 5 bases, with 13 bases spanning the gap. The CDR3 sequence is 15 residues long. Germline CDR1 MNHEY, CDR2 SVGAGI. The DNA of the CDR3 is TGTGCCAGCAGTTACACGGGTGTGAACCACAATGAGCAGTTCTTC. This sequence encodes CASSYTGVNHNEQFF.

The CDR3 DNA follows: TGCGCCAGCAGCCCTCCTGGACAGGGGGCGAATGAGCAGTTCTTC. It translates to CASSPPGQGANEQFF. V and J are TRBV5-1 and TRBJ2-1; 11 nucleotides line up with TRBD1. The germline V gene has CDR1 SGHRS and CDR2 YFSETQ. The CDR3 contains 15 residues. With V trimmed by 4 bases and J by 7 bases, 7 bases remained unmatched.

The V call is TRBV29-1, the J call TRBJ2-7; D is possibly TRBD1 (6 bases). CDR1 and CDR2 from the germline V gene are SQVTM and ANQGSEA. V shed 6 bases and J shed 0 bases, with 15 bases lying between them. The CDR3 has 14 amino acids. Here the CDR3 DNA reads TGCAGCGTCCTCGACAGGCTCCTCTCCTACGAGCAGTACTTC. It translates to CSVLDRLLSYEQYF.

The V gene is TRBV6-5, the J gene TRBJ1-2, with 11 nucleotides matching TRBD1. The CDR3 is made up of 12 amino acids. Looked up from germline, CDR1 is MNHEY and CDR2 is SVGAGI. V lost 8 bases, J lost 8 bases, and 4 bases stayed unmatched. In DNA, the CDR3 is TGTGCCAGCGGACAGGGGGCTAGGGGCTACACCTTC. Protein product: CASGQGARGYTF.

V and J are TRBV6-5 and TRBJ2-7; the D gene could be TRBD1 or TRBD2 (5 bases each). The V gene's germline CDR1 is MNHEY and CDR2 SVGAGI. The CDR3 has 14 residues. V gave up 5 bases and J gave up 2 bases, with 13 bases separating them. CDR3 amino acids: CASSGDGPTYEQYF. The DNA for the CDR3 is TGTGCCAGCAGTGGGGACGGACCAACCTACGAGCAGTACTTC.

V gene TRBV28 combines with J gene TRBJ2-1; 14 positions match TRBD2. CDR3 length: 15 amino acids. CDR1 and CDR2 (germline): MDHEN, SYDVKM. The junction had 7 bases not matched to a gene; V was cut back by 6 bases and J by 9 bases. This CDR3 reads CASRLGLAGVGEQFF. The CDR3, as DNA: TGTGCCAGCAGACTGGGACTAGCGGGAGTAGGTGAGCAGTTCTTC. Variable domain in full (rest from reference TRBV28 and TRBJ2-1): DVKVTQSSRYLVKRTGEKVFLECVQDMDHENMFWYRQDPGLGLRLIYFSYDVKMKEKGDIPEGYSVSREKKERFSLILESASTNQTSMYLCASRLGLAGVGEQFFGPGTRLTVL.

J is TRBJ1-5 and V is TRBV11-2; TRBD1 matches 7 bases. CDR3 size: 15 residues. Looked up from germline, CDR1 is SGHAT and CDR2 is FQNNGV. Germline trimming cut 1 base from V and 8 bases from J; bases unmatched to any gene: 8. CDR3 coding DNA: TGTGCCAGCAGCTTAGGGCAGGGGGTTTGGGAGCCCCAGCATTTT. Translation: CASSLGQGVWEPQHF.

The V and J genes are TRBV7-9 and TRBJ2-3, with D possibly TRBD2 on 6 matching bases. Germline V gene lookup returns CDR1 SEHNR and CDR2 FQNEAQ (reference sequence). The CDR3 runs 14 residues. Trimming left V 8 bases short and J 2 bases short, with 14 bases between. CDR3: CASSGLHPTDTQYF. As DNA, the CDR3 is TGTGCCAGCTCGGGACTTCATCCCACAGATACGCAGTATTTT.

The chain employs TRBV28 and TRBJ2-5; unclear D gene. CDR1 is MDHEN, CDR2 SYDVKM, per germline. The CDR3 has 14 amino acids. Trimming left V 1 base short and J 5 bases short, with 11 bases between. The CDR3 nucleotides read TGTGCCAGCAGTTTATTGGGGTACCGGGAGACCCAGTACTTC. It codes for CASSLLGYRETQYF.

V is TRBV5-1 and J is TRBJ2-7; possibly TRBD1 for D (6 bases). Germline V lookup: CDR1 SGHRS, CDR2 YFSETQ. CDR3 length: 13 amino acids. Trimming took off 3 bases at V and 5 bases at J, with 12 bases between the two ends. The CDR3 loop is CASSSAYRDEQYF. Here the CDR3 DNA reads TGCGCCAGCAGCTCGGCCTACAGGGACGAGCAGTACTTC.

This clone was counted a single time. The chain has TRBV7-9 and TRBJ2-5, with 15 bases matching TRBD2. The germline CDR1 and CDR2 sequences are SEHNR and FQNEAQ (reference sequence). This CDR3 region has 16 residues. V lost 5 bases to trimming and J lost 3 bases; unmatched junction nucleotides: 4. The CDR3 bases are TGTGCCAGCAGCCCCCGGACTAGCGGGAGGGAAGAGACCCAGTACTTC. Translating gives CASSPRTSGREETQYF.